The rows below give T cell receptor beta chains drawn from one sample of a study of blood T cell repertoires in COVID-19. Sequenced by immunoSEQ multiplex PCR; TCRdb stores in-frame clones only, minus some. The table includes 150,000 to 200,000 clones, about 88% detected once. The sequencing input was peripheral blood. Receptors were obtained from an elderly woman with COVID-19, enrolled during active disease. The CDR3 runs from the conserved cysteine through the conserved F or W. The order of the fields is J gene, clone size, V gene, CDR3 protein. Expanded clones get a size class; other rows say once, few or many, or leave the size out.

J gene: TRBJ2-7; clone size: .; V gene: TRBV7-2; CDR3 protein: CASRSGQGAWEQYF
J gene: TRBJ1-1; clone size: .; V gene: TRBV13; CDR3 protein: CASSSEGTQGNTEAFF
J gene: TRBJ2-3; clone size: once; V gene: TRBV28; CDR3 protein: CASSSRLANTQYF
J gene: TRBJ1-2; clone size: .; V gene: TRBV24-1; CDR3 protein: CATSGPQGKDNYGYTF
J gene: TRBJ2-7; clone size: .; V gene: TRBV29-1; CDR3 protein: CSVGPAGGYEQYF
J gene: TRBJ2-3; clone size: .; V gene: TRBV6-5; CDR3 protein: CASSSPSGSTDTQYF
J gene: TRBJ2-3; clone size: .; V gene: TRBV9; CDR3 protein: CASSQTHGSGGTDTQYF
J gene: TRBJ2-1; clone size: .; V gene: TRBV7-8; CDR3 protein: CASSLGVGGTYSYNEQFF
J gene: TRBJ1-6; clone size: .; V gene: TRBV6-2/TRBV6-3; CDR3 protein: CASSDRGNSPLHF
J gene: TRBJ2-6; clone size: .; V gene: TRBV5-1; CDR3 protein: CASRRDSGANVLTF